This TCR beta chain derives from a study of blood T cell repertoires in COVID-19. Study as a whole: Acute and convalescent COVID-19 specimens originated in the United States, Italy and Spain. In each case, the material was cDNA or gDNA derived from T cells, B-cell-depleted T cells, or PBMCs.

This CDR3 spans 14 amino acids. In germline, CDR1 is SGHKS, CDR2 YYEKEE (reference sequence). Germline trimming cut 2 bases from V and 5 bases from J; bases unmatched to any gene: 4. As originally analysed: Quantification of nucleated cells was approximated via reference gene primer amplification. Assay: immunoSEQ multiplex PCR; the TCRdb copy retains only in-frame clones and omits some. D and trimming were read from the DNA, whereas the V and J calls and clone size are those reported in that table. The data show 30,000 to 40,000 clones, with 90% seen just once and 15% to 20% held by the top ten. Sequencing used peripheral blood. The genes are TRBV5-5 and TRBJ2-5; 9 nucleotides match TRBD1. The TCR originated in a man at least 80 years old with acute or convalescent COVID-19. The CDR3: CASSLPTGGETQYF. CDR3 in DNA: TGTGCCAGCAGCTTACCGACAGGGGGGGAGACCCAGTACTTC.